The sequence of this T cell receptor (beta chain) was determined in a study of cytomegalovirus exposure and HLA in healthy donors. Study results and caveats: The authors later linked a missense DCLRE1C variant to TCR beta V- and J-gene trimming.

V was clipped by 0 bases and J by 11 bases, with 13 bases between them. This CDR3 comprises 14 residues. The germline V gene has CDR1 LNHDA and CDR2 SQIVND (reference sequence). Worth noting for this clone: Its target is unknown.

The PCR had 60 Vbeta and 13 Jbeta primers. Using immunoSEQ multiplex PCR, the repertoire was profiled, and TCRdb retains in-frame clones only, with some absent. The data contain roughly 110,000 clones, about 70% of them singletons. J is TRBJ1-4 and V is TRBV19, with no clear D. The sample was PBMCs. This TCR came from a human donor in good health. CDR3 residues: CASSIETGWRKLFF. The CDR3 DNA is TGTGCCAGTAGTATAGAGACCGGCTGGAGGAAACTGTTTTTT.